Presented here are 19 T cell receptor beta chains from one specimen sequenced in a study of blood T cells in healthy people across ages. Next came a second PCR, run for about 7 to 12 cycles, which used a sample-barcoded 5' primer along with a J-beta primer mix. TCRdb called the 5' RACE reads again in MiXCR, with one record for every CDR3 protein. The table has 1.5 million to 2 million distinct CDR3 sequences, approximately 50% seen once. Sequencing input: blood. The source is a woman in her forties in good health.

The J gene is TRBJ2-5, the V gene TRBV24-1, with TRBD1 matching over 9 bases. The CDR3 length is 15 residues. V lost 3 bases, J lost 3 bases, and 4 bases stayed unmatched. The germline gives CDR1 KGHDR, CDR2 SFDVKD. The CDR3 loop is CATSDPGTGKETQYF. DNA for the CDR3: TGTGCCACCAGTGATCCCGGGACAGGGAAAGAGACCCAGTACTTC.

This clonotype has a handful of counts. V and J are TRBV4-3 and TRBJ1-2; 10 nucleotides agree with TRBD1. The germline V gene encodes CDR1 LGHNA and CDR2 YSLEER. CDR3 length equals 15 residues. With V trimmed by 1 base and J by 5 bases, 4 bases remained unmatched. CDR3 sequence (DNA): TGCGCCAGCAGCCAAGGCAAGGGACAGGGGTATGGCTACACCTTC. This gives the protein CASSQGKGQGYGYTF.

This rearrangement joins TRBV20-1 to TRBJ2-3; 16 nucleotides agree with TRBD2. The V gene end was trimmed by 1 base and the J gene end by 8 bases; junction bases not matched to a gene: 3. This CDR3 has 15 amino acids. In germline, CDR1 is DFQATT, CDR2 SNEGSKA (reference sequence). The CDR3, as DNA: TGCAGTGCTAGAGGGGGACTAGCGGGGGGGGCTACGCAGTATTTT. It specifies CSARGGLAGGATQYF.

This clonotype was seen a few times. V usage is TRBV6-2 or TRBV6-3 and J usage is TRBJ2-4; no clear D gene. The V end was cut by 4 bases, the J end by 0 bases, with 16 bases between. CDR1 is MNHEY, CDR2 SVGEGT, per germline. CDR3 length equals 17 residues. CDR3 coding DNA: TGTGCCAGCAGTTTTCCCGCCCAGGAGTCAGCCAAAAACATTCAGTACTTC. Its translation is CASSFPAQESAKNIQYF.

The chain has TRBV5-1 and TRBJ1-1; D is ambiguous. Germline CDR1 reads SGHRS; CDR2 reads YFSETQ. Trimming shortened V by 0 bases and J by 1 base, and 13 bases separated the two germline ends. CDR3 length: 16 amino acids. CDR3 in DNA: TGCGCCAGCAGCTTGGCCCAGCTGAGTGGGAACACTGAAGCTTTCTTT. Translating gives CASSLAQLSGNTEAFF.

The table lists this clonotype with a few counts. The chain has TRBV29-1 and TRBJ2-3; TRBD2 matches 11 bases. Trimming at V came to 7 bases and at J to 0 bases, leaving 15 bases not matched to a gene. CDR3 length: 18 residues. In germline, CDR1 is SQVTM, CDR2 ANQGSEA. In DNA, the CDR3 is TGCAGCGGCTCCGACCCCGTACTAGCGGGGGTTAGCACAGATACGCAGTATTTT. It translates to CSGSDPVLAGVSTDTQYF.

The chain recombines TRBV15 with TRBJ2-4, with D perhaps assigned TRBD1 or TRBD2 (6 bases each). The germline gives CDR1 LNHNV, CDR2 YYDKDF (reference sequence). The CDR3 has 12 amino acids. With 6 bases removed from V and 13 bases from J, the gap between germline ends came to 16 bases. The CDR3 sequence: CATSTGAKEQYF. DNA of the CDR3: TGTGCCACCAGTACGGGGGCAAAGGAGCAGTACTTC.

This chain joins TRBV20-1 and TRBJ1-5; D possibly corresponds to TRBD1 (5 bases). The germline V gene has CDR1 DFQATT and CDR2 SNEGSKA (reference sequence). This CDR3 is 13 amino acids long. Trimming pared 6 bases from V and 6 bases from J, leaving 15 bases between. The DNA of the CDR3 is TGCAGTGCCTCCACAGGATACGGTCAGCCCCAGCATTTT. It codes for CSASTGYGQPQHF.

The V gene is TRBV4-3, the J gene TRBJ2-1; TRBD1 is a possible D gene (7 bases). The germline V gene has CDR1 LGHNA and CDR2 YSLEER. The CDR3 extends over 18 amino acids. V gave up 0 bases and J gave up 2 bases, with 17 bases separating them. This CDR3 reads CASSQDPEGAVPYNEQFF. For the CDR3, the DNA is TGCGCCAGCAGCCAAGATCCGGAGGGGGCAGTGCCCTACAATGAGCAGTTCTTC.

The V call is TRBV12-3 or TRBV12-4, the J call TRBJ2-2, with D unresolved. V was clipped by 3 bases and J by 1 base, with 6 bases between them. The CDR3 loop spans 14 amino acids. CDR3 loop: CASSFLGNTGELFF. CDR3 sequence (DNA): TGTGCCAGCAGTTTTCTAGGGAACACCGGGGAGCTGTTTTTT.

The CDR3 nucleotides read TGTGCCAGCAGTTTTATATCCCGGGTGGGTGAGCAGTTCTTC. It translates to CASSFISRVGEQFF. This chain joins TRBV28 and TRBJ2-1; unclear D gene. The ends were cut back, 3 bases at V and 9 bases at J, with 15 bases in the middle. CDR1 and CDR2 (germline): MDHEN, SYDVKM. This CDR3 is built from 14 residues. Looking up the rest from reference TRBV28 and TRBJ2-1 gives the full variable domain: DVKVTQSSRYLVKRTGEKVFLECVQDMDHENMFWYRQDPGLGLRLIYFSYDVKMKEKGDIPEGYSVSREKKERFSLILESASTNQTSMYLCASSFISRVGEQFFGPGTRLTVL.

CDR3 DNA: TGTGCCAGCAGCTTAGTCGGGGCGGGGGGGCTCGGCGATGAGCAGTACTTC. It codes for CASSLVGAGGLGDEQYF. The V gene is TRBV7-2, the J gene TRBJ2-5; 9 bases match TRBD2. This CDR3 has 17 residues. V shed 1 base and J 11 bases; nucleotides not matched to a gene: 17. CDR1 SGHTA and CDR2 FQGNSA come from the germline V gene.

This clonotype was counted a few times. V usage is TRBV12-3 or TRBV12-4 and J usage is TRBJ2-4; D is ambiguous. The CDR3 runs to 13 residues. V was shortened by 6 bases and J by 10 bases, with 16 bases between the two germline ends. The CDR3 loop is CASRSTVLSIQYF. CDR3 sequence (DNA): TGTGCCAGCAGATCTACGGTTTTATCGATTCAGTACTTC.

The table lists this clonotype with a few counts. In DNA form, the CDR3 reads TGCAGTGCTAGAGATCTCGACAGATACGAGCAGTACTTC. Protein: CSARDLDRYEQYF. The V call is TRBV20-1, the J call TRBJ2-7, with D tentatively TRBD1 (5 bases). Trimming removed 0 bases at V and 4 bases at J, with 10 bases between. The CDR3 runs 13 residues. Germline CDR1 and CDR2: DFQATT and SNEGSKA (reference sequence).

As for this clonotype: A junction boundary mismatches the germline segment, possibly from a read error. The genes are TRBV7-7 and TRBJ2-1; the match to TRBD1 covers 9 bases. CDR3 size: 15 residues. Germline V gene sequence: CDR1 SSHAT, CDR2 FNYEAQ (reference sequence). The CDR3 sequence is CASSFNRGQGNEQFF. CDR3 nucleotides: TGTGCTAGCAGCTTCAACAGGGGGCAGGGCAATGAGCAGTTCTTC.

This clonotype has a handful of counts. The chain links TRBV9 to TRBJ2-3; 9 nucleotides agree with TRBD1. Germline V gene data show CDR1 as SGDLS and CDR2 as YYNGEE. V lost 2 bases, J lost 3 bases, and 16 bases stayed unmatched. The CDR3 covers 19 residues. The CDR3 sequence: CASSVTYNGGTGLTDTQYF. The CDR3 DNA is TGTGCCAGCAGCGTCACTTACAACGGAGGGACAGGGTTGACAGATACGCAGTATTTT.

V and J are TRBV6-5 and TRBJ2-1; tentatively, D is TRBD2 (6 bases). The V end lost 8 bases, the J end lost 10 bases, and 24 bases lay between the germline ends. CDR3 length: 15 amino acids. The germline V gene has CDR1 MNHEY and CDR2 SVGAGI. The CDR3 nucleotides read TGTGCCAGCGTCTCCTCGGGGGATACCAGCATCGAGCAGTTCTTC. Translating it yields CASVSSGDTSIEQFF.

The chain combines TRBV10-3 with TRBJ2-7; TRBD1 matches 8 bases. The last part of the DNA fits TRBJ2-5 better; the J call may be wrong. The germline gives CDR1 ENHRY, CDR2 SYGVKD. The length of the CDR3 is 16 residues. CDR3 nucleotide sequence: TGTGCCATCAGCTTCGGACAGGGAGTTATACAAGAGACCCAGTACTTC. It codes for CAISFGQGVIQETQYF.

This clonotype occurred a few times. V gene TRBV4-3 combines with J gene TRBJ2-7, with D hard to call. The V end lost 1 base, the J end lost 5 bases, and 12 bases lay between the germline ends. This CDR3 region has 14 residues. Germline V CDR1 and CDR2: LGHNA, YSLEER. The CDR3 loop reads CASSQVQGNHEQYF. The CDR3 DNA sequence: TGCGCCAGCAGCCAAGTCCAAGGGAACCACGAGCAGTACTTC.